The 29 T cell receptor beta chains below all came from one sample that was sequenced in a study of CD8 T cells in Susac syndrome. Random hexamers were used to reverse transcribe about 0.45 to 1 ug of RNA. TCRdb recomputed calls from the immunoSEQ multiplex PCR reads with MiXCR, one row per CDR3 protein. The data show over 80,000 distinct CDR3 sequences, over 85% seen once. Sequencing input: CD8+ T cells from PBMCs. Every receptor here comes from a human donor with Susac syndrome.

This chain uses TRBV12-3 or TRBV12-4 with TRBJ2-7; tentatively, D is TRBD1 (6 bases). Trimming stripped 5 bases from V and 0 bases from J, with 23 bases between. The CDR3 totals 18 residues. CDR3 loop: CASSPRGGSSVGSYEQYF. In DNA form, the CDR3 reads TGTGCCAGCAGTCCCAGAGGGGGTAGTAGCGTCGGCTCCTACGAGCAGTACTTC.

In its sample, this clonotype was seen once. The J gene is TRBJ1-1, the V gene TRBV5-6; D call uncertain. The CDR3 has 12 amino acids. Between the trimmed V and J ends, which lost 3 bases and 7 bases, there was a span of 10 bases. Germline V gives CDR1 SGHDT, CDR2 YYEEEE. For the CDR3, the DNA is TGTGCCAGCAGCTCGGAGTGGGGTGAAGCTTTCTTT. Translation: CASSSEWGEAFF.

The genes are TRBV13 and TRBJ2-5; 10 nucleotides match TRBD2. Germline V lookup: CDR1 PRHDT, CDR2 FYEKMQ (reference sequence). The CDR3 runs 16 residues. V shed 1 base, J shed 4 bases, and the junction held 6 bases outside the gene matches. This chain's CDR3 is CASSLEPERGGETQYF. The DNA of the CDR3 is TGTGCCAGCAGCTTAGAGCCTGAGCGGGGGGGAGAGACCCAGTACTTC.

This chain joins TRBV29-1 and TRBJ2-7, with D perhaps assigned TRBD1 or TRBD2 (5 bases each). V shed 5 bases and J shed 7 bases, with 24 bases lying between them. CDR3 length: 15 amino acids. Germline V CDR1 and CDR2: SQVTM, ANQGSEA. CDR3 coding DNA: TGCAGCGTTCGAAGATCAGGTGGGGGACCGGGAGAGCAGTACTTC. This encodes CSVRRSGGGPGEQYF.

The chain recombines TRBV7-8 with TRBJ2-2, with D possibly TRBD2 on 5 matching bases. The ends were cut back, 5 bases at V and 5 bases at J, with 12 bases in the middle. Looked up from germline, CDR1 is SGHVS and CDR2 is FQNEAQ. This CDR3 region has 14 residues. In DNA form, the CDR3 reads TGTGCCAGCAGCGTAGGACTGATTACCGGGGAGCTGTTTTTT. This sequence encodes CASSVGLITGELFF.

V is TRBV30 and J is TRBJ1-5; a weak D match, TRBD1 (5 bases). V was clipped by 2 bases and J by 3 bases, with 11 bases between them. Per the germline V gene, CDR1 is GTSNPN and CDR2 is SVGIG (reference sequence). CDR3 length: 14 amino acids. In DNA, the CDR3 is TGTGCCTGGAGTCAAGACAGCCACAATCAGCCCCAGCATTTT. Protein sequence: CAWSQDSHNQPQHF.

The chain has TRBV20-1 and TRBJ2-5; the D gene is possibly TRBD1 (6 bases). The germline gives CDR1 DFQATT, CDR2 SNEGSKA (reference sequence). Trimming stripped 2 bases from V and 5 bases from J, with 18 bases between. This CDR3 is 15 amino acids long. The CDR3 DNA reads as TGCAGTGCTAGACACCCGATGGGGGCTAAGGAGACCCAGTACTTC. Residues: CSARHPMGAKETQYF.

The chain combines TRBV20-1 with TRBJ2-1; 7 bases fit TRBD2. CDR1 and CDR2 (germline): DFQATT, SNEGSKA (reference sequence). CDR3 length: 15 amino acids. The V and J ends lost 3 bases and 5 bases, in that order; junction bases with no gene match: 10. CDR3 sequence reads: CSASILGEGHNEQFF. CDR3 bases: TGCAGTGCTAGTATCCTGGGGGAGGGGCACAATGAGCAGTTCTTC.

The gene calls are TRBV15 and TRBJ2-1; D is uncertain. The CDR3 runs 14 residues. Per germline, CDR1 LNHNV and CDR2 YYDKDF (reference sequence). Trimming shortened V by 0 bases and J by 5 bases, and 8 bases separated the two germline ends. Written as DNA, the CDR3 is TGTGCCACCAGCAGAGATCCGAAGAACAATGAGCAGTTCTTC. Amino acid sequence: CATSRDPKNNEQFF.

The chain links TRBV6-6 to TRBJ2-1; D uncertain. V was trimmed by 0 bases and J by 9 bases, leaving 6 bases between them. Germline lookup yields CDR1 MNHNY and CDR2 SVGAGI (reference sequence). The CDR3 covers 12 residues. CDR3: CASSYSTVEQFF. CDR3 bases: TGTGCCAGCAGTTACTCGACTGTTGAGCAGTTCTTC.

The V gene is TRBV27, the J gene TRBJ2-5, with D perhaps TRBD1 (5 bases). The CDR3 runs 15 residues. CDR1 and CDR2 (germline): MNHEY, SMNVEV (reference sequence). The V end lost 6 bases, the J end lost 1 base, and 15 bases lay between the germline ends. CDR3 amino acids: CASSRRVQGQETQYF. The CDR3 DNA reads TGTGCCAGCAGCCGTCGGGTGCAGGGCCAAGAGACCCAGTACTTC.

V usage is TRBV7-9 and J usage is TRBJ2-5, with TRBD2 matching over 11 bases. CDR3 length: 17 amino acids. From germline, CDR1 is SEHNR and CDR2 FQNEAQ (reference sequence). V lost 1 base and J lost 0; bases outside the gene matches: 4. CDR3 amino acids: CASSLEGLAAYQETQYF. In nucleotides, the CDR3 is TGTGCCAGCAGCTTAGAGGGACTAGCGGCCTACCAAGAGACCCAGTACTTC.

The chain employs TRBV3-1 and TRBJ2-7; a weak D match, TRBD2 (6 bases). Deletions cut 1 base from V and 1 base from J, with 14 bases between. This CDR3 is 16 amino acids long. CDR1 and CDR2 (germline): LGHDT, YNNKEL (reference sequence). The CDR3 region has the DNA TGTGCCAGCAGCCAAGGGGGAGGACTACCATCCTACGAGCAGTACTTC. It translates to CASSQGGGLPSYEQYF.

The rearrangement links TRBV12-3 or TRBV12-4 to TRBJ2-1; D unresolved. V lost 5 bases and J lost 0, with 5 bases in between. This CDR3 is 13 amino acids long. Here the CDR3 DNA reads TGTGCCAGCAGTCCCAGCTCCTACAATGAGCAGTTCTTC. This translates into CASSPSSYNEQFF.

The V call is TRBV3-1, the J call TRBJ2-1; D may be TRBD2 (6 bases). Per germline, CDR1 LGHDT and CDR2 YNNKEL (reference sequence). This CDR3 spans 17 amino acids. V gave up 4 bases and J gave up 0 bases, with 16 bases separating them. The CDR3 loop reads CASSPEWGLSSYNEQFF. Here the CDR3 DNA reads TGTGCCAGCAGCCCGGAATGGGGACTCAGCTCCTACAATGAGCAGTTCTTC.

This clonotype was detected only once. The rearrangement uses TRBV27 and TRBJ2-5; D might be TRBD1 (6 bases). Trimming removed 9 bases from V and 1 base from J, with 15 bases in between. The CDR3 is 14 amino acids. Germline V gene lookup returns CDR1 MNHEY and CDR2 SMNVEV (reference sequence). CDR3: CASSRGQLQETQYF. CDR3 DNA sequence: TGTGCCAGTAGCCGCGGACAGCTCCAAGAGACCCAGTACTTC.

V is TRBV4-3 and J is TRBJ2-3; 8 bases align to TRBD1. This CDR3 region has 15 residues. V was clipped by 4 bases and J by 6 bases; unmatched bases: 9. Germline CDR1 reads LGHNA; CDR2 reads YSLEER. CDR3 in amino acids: CASSRSDRGMDTQYF. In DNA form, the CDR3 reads TGCGCCAGCAGCCGATCAGACAGGGGAATGGATACGCAGTATTTT.

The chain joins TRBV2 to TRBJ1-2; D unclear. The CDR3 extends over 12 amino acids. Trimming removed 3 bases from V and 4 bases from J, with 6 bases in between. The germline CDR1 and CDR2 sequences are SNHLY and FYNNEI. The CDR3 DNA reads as TGTGCCAGCAGTGACGGCCCCTATGGCTACACCTTC. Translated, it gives CASSDGPYGYTF.

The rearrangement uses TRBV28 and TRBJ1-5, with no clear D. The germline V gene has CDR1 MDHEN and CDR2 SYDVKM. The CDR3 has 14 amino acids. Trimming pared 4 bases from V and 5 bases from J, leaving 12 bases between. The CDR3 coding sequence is TGTGCCAGCAGTTATCGAGGTTTCGATCAGCCCCAGCATTTT. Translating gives CASSYRGFDQPQHF.

CDR3 bases: TGTGCCAGCAGCTCTCGGACAGGAAACGAAAAACTGTTTTTT. Translated, it gives CASSSRTGNEKLFF. V and J are TRBV7-9 and TRBJ1-4; TRBD1 agrees at 7 bases. With V trimmed by 4 bases and J by 8 bases, 7 bases remained unmatched. The CDR3 length is 14 residues. From germline, CDR1 is SEHNR and CDR2 FQNEAQ (reference sequence).

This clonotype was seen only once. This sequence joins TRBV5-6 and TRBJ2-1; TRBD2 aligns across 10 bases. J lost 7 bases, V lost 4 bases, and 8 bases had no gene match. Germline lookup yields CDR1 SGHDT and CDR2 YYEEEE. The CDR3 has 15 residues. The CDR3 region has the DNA TGTGCCAGCAGCCCGAGCGGGGGGGCGGTGAATGAGCAGTTCTTC. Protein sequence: CASSPSGGAVNEQFF.

CDR3 nucleotide sequence: TGTGCCAGCAGCAAAGGGGCAGATACGCAGTATTTT. Translation: CASSKGADTQYF. V and J are TRBV21-1 and TRBJ2-3. TRBV21-1 constitutes a pseudogene. The CDR3 has 12 amino acids.

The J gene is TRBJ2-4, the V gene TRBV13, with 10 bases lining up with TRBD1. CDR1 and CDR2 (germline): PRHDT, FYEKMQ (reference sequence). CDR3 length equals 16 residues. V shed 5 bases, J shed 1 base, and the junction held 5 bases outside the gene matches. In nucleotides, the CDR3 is TGTGCCAGCAGCGTCGGGACAGGGGCCGCCAAAAACATTCAGTACTTC. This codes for CASSVGTGAAKNIQYF.

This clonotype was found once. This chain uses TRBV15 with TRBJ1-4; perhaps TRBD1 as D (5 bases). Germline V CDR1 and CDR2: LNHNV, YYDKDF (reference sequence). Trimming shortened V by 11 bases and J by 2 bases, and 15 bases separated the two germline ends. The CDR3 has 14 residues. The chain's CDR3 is CASSGGWTNEKLFF. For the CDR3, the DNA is TGTGCCTCATCCGGGGGGTGGACTAATGAAAAACTGTTTTTT.

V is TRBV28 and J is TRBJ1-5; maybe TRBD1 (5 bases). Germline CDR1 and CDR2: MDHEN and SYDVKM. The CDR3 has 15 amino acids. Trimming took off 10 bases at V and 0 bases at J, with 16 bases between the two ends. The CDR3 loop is CATLQQTDSNQPQHF. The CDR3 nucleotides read TGTGCCACCCTCCAGCAGACAGATAGCAATCAGCCCCAGCATTTT.

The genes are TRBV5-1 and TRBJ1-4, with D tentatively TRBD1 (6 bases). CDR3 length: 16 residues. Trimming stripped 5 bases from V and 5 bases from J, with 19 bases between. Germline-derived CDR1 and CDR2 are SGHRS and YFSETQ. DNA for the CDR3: TGCGCCAGCAGAGGGGTGGCCACAGGGATAAATGAAAAACTGTTTTTT. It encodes CASRGVATGINEKLFF.

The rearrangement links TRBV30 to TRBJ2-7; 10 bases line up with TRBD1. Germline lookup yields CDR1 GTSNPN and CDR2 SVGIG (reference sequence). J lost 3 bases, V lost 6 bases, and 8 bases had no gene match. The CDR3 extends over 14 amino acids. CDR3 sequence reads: CACSPGQGFYEQYF. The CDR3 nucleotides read TGTGCCTGTTCTCCGGGACAGGGGTTCTACGAGCAGTACTTC. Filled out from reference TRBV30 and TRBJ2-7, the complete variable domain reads SQTIHQWPATLVQPVGSPLSLECTVEGTSNPNLYWYRQAAGRGLQLLFYSVGIGQISSEVPQNLSASRPQDRQFILSSKKLLLSDSGFYLCACSPGQGFYEQYFGPGTRLTVT.

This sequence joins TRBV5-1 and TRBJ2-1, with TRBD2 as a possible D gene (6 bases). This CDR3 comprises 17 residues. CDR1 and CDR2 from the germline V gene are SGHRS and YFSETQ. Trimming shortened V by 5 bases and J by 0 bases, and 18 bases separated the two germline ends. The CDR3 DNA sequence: TGCGCCAGCAGAATAGGATGGGGGGAGAGCTCCTACAATGAGCAGTTCTTC. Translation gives CASRIGWGESSYNEQFF.

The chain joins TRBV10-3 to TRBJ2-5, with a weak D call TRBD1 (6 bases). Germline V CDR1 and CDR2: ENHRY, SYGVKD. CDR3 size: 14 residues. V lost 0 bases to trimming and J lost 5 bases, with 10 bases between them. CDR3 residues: CAISESGGWETQYF. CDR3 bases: TGTGCCATCAGTGAGTCAGGGGGATGGGAGACCCAGTACTTC.